Following are 18 T cell receptor beta chains from one sample sequenced in a study of breast tumors, draining lymph nodes, adjacent tissues. TCRdb recomputed calls from the multiplex PCR reads with MiXCR, one row per CDR3 protein. The table records tens of thousands of distinct CDR3 sequences, about 21% of them present only once. Sequenced material: breast tumor tissue. The receptors derive from a female donor with breast cancer. Some clones in this sample may be carry-over from other donors' samples.

This clonotype was picked up many times. The chain joins TRBV2 to TRBJ2-5; D is unclear. This CDR3 is built from 14 residues. The V and J ends lost 7 bases and 4 bases respectively, with 16 bases between them. CDR1 SNHLY and CDR2 FYNNEI come from the germline V gene. The CDR3, as DNA: TGTGCCAGCAAGATGGGTCGACCTACAGAGACCCAGTACTTC. Protein product: CASKMGRPTETQYF.

This clonotype showed up many times. This rearrangement joins TRBV20-1 to TRBJ1-2, with a weak D call TRBD1 (5 bases). V shed 6 bases and J shed 7 bases, with 18 bases lying between them. The CDR3 sequence is 13 residues long. Germline V CDR1 and CDR2: DFQATT, SNEGSKA (reference sequence). CDR3 sequence reads: CSAGSGQGGGYTF. The DNA for the CDR3 is TGCAGTGCCGGAAGTGGGCAGGGTGGTGGCTACACCTTC.

Many counts were recorded for this clonotype. This chain uses TRBV7-3 with TRBJ2-3, with TRBD2 matching 13 bases. Germline CDR1 SGHTA, CDR2 FQGTGA. V gave up 5 bases and J gave up 5 bases; unmatched junction bases: 7. This CDR3 has 16 amino acids. CDR3 bases: TGTGCCAGCAGCACAACTAGCGGGAGGGCCGAAGATACGCAGTATTTT. Translation gives CASSTTSGRAEDTQYF.

V and J are TRBV7-9 and TRBJ2-5; TRBD1 agrees at 10 bases. In germline, CDR1 is SEHNR, CDR2 FQNEAQ (reference sequence). The length of the CDR3 is 17 residues. V shed 3 bases, J shed 5 bases, and the junction held 12 bases outside the gene matches. This chain's CDR3 is CASSFETGTGVRETQYF. CDR3 DNA: TGTGCCAGCAGCTTCGAAACCGGGACAGGGGTTAGGGAGACCCAGTACTTC. The full variable domain, in which reference TRBV7-9 and TRBJ2-5 provide the parts outside the CDR3, is DTGVSQNPRHKITKRGQNVTFRCDPISEHNRLYWYRQTLGQGPEFLTYFQNEAQLEKSRLLSDRFSAERPKGSFSTLEIQRTEQGDSAMYLCASSFETGTGVRETQYFGPGTRLLVL.

This clonotype was counted at least ten times. The chain combines TRBV6-1 with TRBJ2-7; no clear D gene. Germline CDR1 is MNHNS and CDR2 is SASEGT. The CDR3 consists of 12 residues. V lost 0 bases to trimming and J lost 3 bases, with 3 bases between them. The CDR3 DNA reads as TGTGCCAGCAGTGAAGCGTTCTACGAGCAGTACTTC. It encodes CASSEAFYEQYF.

This clonotype has a count of ten or more. The V gene is TRBV7-9, the J gene TRBJ2-5, with TRBD2 matching 9 bases. Per the germline V gene, CDR1 is SEHNR and CDR2 is FQNEAQ (reference sequence). V lost 1 base, J lost 1 base, and 7 bases stayed unmatched. This CDR3 spans 17 amino acids. The CDR3 sequence is CASSLGGGGRAQETQYF. The CDR3 bases are TGTGCCAGCAGCTTAGGAGGTGGCGGGAGGGCCCAAGAGACCCAGTACTTC.

This clonotype appeared many times. The chain combines TRBV20-1 with TRBJ2-3, with 7 bases lining up with TRBD1. Per germline, CDR1 DFQATT and CDR2 SNEGSKA (reference sequence). V dropped 1 base and J dropped 5; count of bases not matched to a gene: 9. This CDR3 region has 15 residues. The CDR3 spells CSARAPWDSRDTQYF. CDR3 in DNA: TGCAGTGCTAGAGCGCCTTGGGACAGCCGAGATACGCAGTATTTT.

This clonotype was recorded at least ten times. The genes are TRBV6-1 and TRBJ1-5; no reliable D call. This CDR3 region has 13 residues. V lost 2 bases and J lost 6, with 8 bases in between. CDR1 is MNHNS, CDR2 SASEGT, per germline. The CDR3 coding sequence is TGTGCCAGCAGTGAAATGCCAAGTCAGCCCCAGCATTTT. This codes for CASSEMPSQPQHF.

This clonotype was observed many times. The chain recombines TRBV3-1 with TRBJ2-5, with 11 bases identical to TRBD2. The CDR3 contains 16 residues. Per the germline V gene, CDR1 is LGHDT and CDR2 is YNNKEL (reference sequence). V dropped 0 bases and J dropped 5; count of bases not matched to a gene: 5. The CDR3 reads CASSQELLAGAETQYF. Here the CDR3 DNA reads TGTGCCAGCAGCCAAGAACTACTAGCGGGGGCGGAGACCCAGTACTTC.

The rearrangement joins TRBV3-1 to TRBJ2-7; the match to TRBD1 covers 10 bases. Germline values: CDR1 LGHDT, CDR2 YNNKEL (reference sequence). Trimming at V came to 0 bases and at J to 6 bases, leaving 8 bases not matched to a gene. This CDR3 spans 16 amino acids. The CDR3, as DNA: TGTGCCAGCAGCCAAGAATGGACAGGGGGATATAGCGAGCAGTACTTC. Its protein is CASSQEWTGGYSEQYF.

In its sample, this clonotype was seen many times. The V and J genes are TRBV5-4 and TRBJ2-1; D ambiguous. Looked up from germline, CDR1 is SGHNT and CDR2 is YYREEE (reference sequence). The CDR3 has 15 amino acids. Trimming removed 1 base from V and 0 bases from J, with 8 bases in between. CDR3 protein: CASSLRDSSYNEQFF. The CDR3 nucleotides are TGTGCCAGCAGCTTGAGGGATAGCTCCTACAATGAGCAGTTCTTC.

Comment on this clonotype: This sequence may be a read error, since a much larger clone differs from it by one base. This chain links TRBV6-1 with TRBJ2-2, with 9 bases matching TRBD2. Germline assignment: CDR1 MNHNS and CDR2 SASEGT. The CDR3 has 15 residues. The CDR3 loop reads CASSRTSVNTGELVF. CDR3 bases: TGTGCCAGCTCTAGGACTAGCGTCAACACCGGGGAGCTGGTTTTT.

Many counts were recorded for this clonotype. V is TRBV4-1 and J is TRBJ2-7, with D perhaps matching TRBD1 (6 bases). The CDR3 runs to 14 residues. With 2 bases removed from V and 1 base from J, the gap between germline ends came to 9 bases. Germline-derived CDR1 and CDR2 are MGHRA and YSYEKL. The CDR3 DNA is TGCGCCAGCAGCCAATCAGACAGGTCCTACGAGCAGTACTTC. Protein product: CASSQSDRSYEQYF.

This clonotype was seen a handful of times. The chain joins TRBV7-3 to TRBJ1-6; no clear D. Trimming shortened V by 5 bases and J by 4 bases, and 9 bases separated the two germline ends. This CDR3 comprises 14 residues. Germline V gives CDR1 SGHTA, CDR2 FQGTGA. The CDR3, as DNA: TGTGCCAGCAGCGTCGACGGGTATAATTCACCCCTCCACTTT. This encodes CASSVDGYNSPLHF.

As concerns this clonotype: Possible read error: a much larger clone is one base away. V and J are TRBV19 and TRBJ1-5, with a weak D call TRBD1 (5 bases). Germline V gene sequence: CDR1 LNHDA, CDR2 SQIVND (reference sequence). The CDR3 has 16 amino acids. The CDR3 nucleotides read TGTGCCAGTAGTATCGGGACGGGGTATAGCAGTCAGCCCCAGCATTTT. This translates into CASSIGTGYSSQPQHF.

The sample holds many counts of this clonotype. The chain carries TRBV7-9 and TRBJ2-1; D may be TRBD1 or TRBD2 (5 bases each). The CDR3 extends over 12 amino acids. Germline assignment: CDR1 SEHNR and CDR2 FQNEAQ (reference sequence). The germline V and J ends were trimmed by 8 bases and 5 bases, with 10 bases remaining between them. CDR3 sequence: CASGTDDNEQFF. The CDR3 bases are TGTGCCAGCGGGACGGACGACAATGAGCAGTTCTTC.

This clonotype was observed many times. This chain connects TRBV7-3 to TRBJ2-3; D perhaps matches TRBD1 (6 bases). Trimming left V 5 bases short and J 3 bases short, with 12 bases between. The CDR3 extends over 14 amino acids. Germline CDR1 reads SGHTA; CDR2 reads FQGTGA. CDR3 nucleotide sequence: TGTGCCAGCAGCGCTGGACAGCTGACAGATACGCAGTATTTT. It specifies CASSAGQLTDTQYF. Supplemented by reference TRBV7-3 and TRBJ2-3, the full variable domain reads GAGVSQTPSNKVTEKGKYVELRCDPISGHTALYWYRQSLGQGPEFLIYFQGTGAADDSGLPNDRFFAVRPEGSVSTLKIQRTERGDSAVYLCASSAGQLTDTQYFGPGTRLTVL.

The chain combines TRBV18 with TRBJ2-7, with 8 positions matching TRBD2. Germline V CDR1 and CDR2: KGHSH, LQKENI. The V segment lost 3 bases and the J segment 3 bases; nucleotides outside the gene matches: 13. The CDR3 runs to 17 residues. The CDR3 DNA is TGTGCCAGCTCACCGACGGGGGGGGGGGCGGCTGGCTACGAGCAGTACTTC. This sequence encodes CASSPTGGGAAGYEQYF.